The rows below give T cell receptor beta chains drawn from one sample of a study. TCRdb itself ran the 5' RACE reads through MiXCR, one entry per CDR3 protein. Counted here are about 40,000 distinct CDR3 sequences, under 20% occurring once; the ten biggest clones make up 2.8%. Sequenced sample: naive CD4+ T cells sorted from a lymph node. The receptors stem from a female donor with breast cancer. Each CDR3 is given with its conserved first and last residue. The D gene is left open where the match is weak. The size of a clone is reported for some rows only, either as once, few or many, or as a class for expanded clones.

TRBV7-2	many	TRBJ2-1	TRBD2	TGTGCCAGCAGCCTTTCTAGCGGTTGGGGCGATGAGCAGTTCTTC	CASSLSSGWGDEQFF
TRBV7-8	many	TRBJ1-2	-	TGTGCCAGCAGCTTAGAGGACTATGGTGGCTACACCTTC	CASSLEDYGGYTF
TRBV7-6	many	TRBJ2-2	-	TGTGCCAGCAGCTTATCTGAGAACACCGGGGAGCTGTTTTTT	CASSLSENTGELFF
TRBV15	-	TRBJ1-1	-	TGTGCCACCAGCATAGGAGTACTAAGGGAAGCTTTCTTT	CATSIGVLREAFF
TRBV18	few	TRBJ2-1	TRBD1	TGTGCCAGCTCACCGGGACAGGGGCCGAGCTCCTACAATGAGCAGTTCTTC	CASSPGQGPSSYNEQFF
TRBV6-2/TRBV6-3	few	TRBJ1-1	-	TGTGCCAGCGATGCGGGGAAACCTAACCTTAGGAGCACTGAAGCTTTCTTT	CASDAGKPNLRSTEAFF
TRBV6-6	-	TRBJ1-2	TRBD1	TGTGCCAGCACCAAATATGGACAGGGGGCGTTTGGCTACACCTTC	CASTKYGQGAFGYTF
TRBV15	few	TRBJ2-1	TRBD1	TGTGCCACCAGCAGAGTGGGACAGCCTTACAATGAGCAGTTCTTC	CATSRVGQPYNEQFF
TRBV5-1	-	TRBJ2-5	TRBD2	TGCGCCAGCAGCCCCGTAGCGGGAGTGGAGACCCAGTACTTC	CASSPVAGVETQYF
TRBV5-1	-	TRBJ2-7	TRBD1	TGCGCCAGCAGCTTGGCACCGGGACAGGGGAAATACGAGCAGTACTTC	CASSLAPGQGKYEQYF
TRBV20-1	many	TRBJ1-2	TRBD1	TGCAGTGCTAGGTCTGACAGGGTCGGCTACACCTTC	CSARSDRVGYTF
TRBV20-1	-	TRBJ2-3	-	TGCAGTCCGACCGGGGGAGGCGCAGATACGCAGTATTTT	CSPTGGGADTQYF
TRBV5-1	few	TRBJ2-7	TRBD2	TGCGCCAGCAGCTTGGGGTTGGGAGGGCACGCTCCCTACGAGCAGTACTTC	CASSLGLGGHAPYEQYF
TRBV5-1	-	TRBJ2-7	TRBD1	TGCGCCAGCAGCTTGGCGACAGGGAGCTCCTACGAGCAGTACTTC	CASSLATGSSYEQYF
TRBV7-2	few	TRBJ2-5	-	TGTGCCAGCAGCTTATTAGAGACCCAGTACTTC	CASSLLETQYF
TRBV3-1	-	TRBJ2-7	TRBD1	TGTGCCAGCAGCCCGGGACAGGGGGGACCGCAGTACTTC	CASSPGQGGPQYF
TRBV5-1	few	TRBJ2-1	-	TGCGCCAGCAGCTTGGGTGGGTTCTCCTACAATGAGCAGTTCTTC	CASSLGGFSYNEQFF
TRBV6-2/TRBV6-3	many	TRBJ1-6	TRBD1	TGTGCCAGCAGTTACTCGGCAGGGGGGGATTCACCCCTCCACTTT	CASSYSAGGDSPLHF
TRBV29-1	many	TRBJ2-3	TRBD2	TGCAGCGTTGGACGGGAGGAGGATACGCAGTATTTT	CSVGREEDTQYF
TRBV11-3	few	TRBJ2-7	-	TGTGCCAGCAGCTTAGATGGTTGGGGCGACTACGAGCAGTACTTC	CASSLDGWGDYEQYF
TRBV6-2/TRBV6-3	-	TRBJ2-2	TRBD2	TGTGCCAGCAGTGCGATAGCGGGAAGGGAGCTGCTTTTT	CASSAIAGRELLF
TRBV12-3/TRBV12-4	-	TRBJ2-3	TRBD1	TGTGCCAGCAGTTTAGATGACAGGGGCATAGATACGCAGTATTTT	CASSLDDRGIDTQYF
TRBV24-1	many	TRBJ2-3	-	TGTGCCAGCAGGGGTAGTGTGACAGATACGCAGTATTTT	CASRGSVTDTQYF
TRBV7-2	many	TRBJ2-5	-	TGTGCCAGCAGCTTATTTAGCGATCAAGAGACCCAGTACTTC	CASSLFSDQETQYF
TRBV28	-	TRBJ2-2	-	TGTGCCAGCATCTCTGGGGGCTTCACCGGGGAGCTGTTTTTT	CASISGGFTGELFF